A selection of T cell receptor beta chains follows, all from one sample in a study of CD8+CD57+ T cells in acquired aplastic anemia. TCRdb re-called the reads with MiXCR, one entry per CDR3 protein. The sample comprises around 220,000 distinct CDR3 sequences, roughly 50% of which are singletons, and approximately 20% rests with the top ten. The source material was sorted CD4+, CD8+, or CD8+CD57+ T cells (not recorded which) from PBMCs. All receptors derive from a human donor with aplastic anemia. CDR3s include the opening cysteine and the closing phenylalanine or tryptophan. The D gene is left open where the match is weak. Clone size is not always given. Where it is, it says once, few, many or a class for expanded clones.

v_call: TRBV29-1; j_call: TRBJ1-1; clone_size: NA; d_call: TRBD1; cdr3_aa: CSAARGQSEAFF; cdr3_nt: TGCAGCGCCGCTCGGGGACAGTCTGAAGCTTTCTTT
v_call: TRBV6-5; j_call: TRBJ2-7; clone_size: many; d_call: NA; cdr3_aa: CASSPPGRGRREQYF; cdr3_nt: TGTGCCAGCAGTCCCCCGGGAAGGGGCAGGCGCGAGCAGTACTTC
v_call: TRBV25-1; j_call: TRBJ2-7; clone_size: NA; d_call: TRBD1; cdr3_aa: CASSEAGTGAEQYF; cdr3_nt: TGTGCCAGCAGTGAGGCCGGGACAGGGGCCGAGCAGTACTTC
v_call: TRBV10-2; j_call: TRBJ2-2; clone_size: many; d_call: NA; cdr3_aa: CASSESRGGATGELFF; cdr3_nt: TGCGCCAGCAGTGAGTCCAGGGGTGGGGCCACCGGGGAGCTGTTTTTT
v_call: TRBV7-9; j_call: TRBJ2-2; clone_size: NA; d_call: NA; cdr3_aa: CASSYEKTANTGELFF; cdr3_nt: TGTGCCAGCAGCTACGAGAAGACAGCGAACACCGGGGAGCTGTTTTTT
v_call: TRBV25-1; j_call: TRBJ1-2; clone_size: NA; d_call: NA; cdr3_aa: CASSEARNYGYTF; cdr3_nt: TGTGCCAGCAGTGAGGCACGGAACTATGGCTACACCTTC
v_call: TRBV29-1; j_call: TRBJ2-1; clone_size: NA; d_call: TRBD2; cdr3_aa: CSVTSGWEGQFF; cdr3_nt: TGCAGCGTTACGAGCGGGTGGGAGGGGCAGTTCTTC
v_call: TRBV7-9; j_call: TRBJ1-6; clone_size: NA; d_call: TRBD1; cdr3_aa: CASSQGGQGRRLPLHF; cdr3_nt: TGTGCCAGCAGCCAAGGGGGACAGGGTAGGAGATTACCCCTCCACTTT
v_call: TRBV9; j_call: TRBJ1-2; clone_size: NA; d_call: NA; cdr3_aa: CASRPSSGNYGYTF; cdr3_nt: TGTGCCAGCAGGCCGAGCTCTGGAAACTATGGCTACACCTTC
v_call: TRBV7-2; j_call: TRBJ1-4; clone_size: NA; d_call: NA; cdr3_aa: CASSLGGYLGKLPF; cdr3_nt: TGTGCCAGCAGCTTAGGCGGGTACTTGGGAAAACTGCCTTTT
v_call: TRBV15; j_call: TRBJ1-6; clone_size: NA; d_call: NA; cdr3_aa: CATSRETGLSSPLHF; cdr3_nt: TGTGCCACCAGCAGAGAAACGGGTTTAAGTTCACCCCTCCACTTT
v_call: TRBV10-3; j_call: TRBJ1-2; clone_size: few; d_call: TRBD1; cdr3_aa: CAISPRGASGNTF; cdr3_nt: TGTGCCATCAGTCCCAGGGGGGCCTCTGGAAACACCTTC
v_call: TRBV19; j_call: TRBJ1-4; clone_size: few; d_call: TRBD1; cdr3_aa: CASSGQGNEKLFF; cdr3_nt: TGTGCCAGTAGCGGACAGGGGAATGAAAAACTGTTTTTT
v_call: TRBV10-3; j_call: TRBJ2-3; clone_size: NA; d_call: NA; cdr3_aa: CAISESSVPDTQYF; cdr3_nt: TGTGCCATCAGTGAGTCTAGCGTCCCAGATACGCAGTATTTT
v_call: TRBV6-1; j_call: TRBJ2-5; clone_size: NA; d_call: TRBD2; cdr3_aa: CATFPPGTRPPKGTQYF; cdr3_nt: TGTGCCACATTTCCTCCCGGGACTAGGCCCCCGAAGGGGACCCAGTACTTC
v_call: TRBV29-1; j_call: TRBJ1-2; clone_size: NA; d_call: NA; cdr3_aa: CSVEEQGATGYTF; cdr3_nt: TGCAGCGTTGAGGAACAGGGAGCTACTGGCTACACCTTC
v_call: TRBV25-1; j_call: TRBJ2-3; clone_size: NA; d_call: TRBD2; cdr3_aa: CASSGALAGAGDTQYF; cdr3_nt: TGTGCCAGCAGTGGTGCCCTAGCGGGAGCGGGTGATACGCAGTATTTT
v_call: TRBV2; j_call: TRBJ1-2; clone_size: NA; d_call: NA; cdr3_aa: CASTRDEGYTF; cdr3_nt: TGTGCCAGCACTAGGGACGAGGGCTACACCTTC
v_call: TRBV7-8; j_call: TRBJ2-3; clone_size: many; d_call: NA; cdr3_aa: CASSLAGPTDTQYF; cdr3_nt: TGTGCCAGCAGCTTAGCAGGTCCCACAGATACGCAGTATTTT
v_call: TRBV7-2; j_call: TRBJ2-3; clone_size: NA; d_call: TRBD2; cdr3_aa: CASSLAVWLAGGPSTDTQYF; cdr3_nt: TGTGCCAGCAGCTTAGCGGTATGGCTAGCGGGGGGGCCCAGCACAGATACGCAGTATTTT
v_call: TRBV12-3/TRBV12-4; j_call: TRBJ1-4; clone_size: many; d_call: NA; cdr3_aa: CASSLNSNEKLFF; cdr3_nt: TGTGCCAGCAGTTTAAACAGTAATGAAAAACTGTTTTTT
v_call: TRBV20-1; j_call: TRBJ1-2; clone_size: many; d_call: TRBD1; cdr3_aa: CSARDSRDINYGYTF; cdr3_nt: TGCAGTGCTCGGGACAGCCGGGATATTAACTATGGCTACACCTTC
v_call: TRBV7-7; j_call: TRBJ2-3; clone_size: many; d_call: TRBD2; cdr3_aa: CASSAQTSDWGPDTQYF; cdr3_nt: TGTGCTAGCAGCGCACAGACTAGCGATTGGGGTCCAGATACGCAGTATTTT
v_call: TRBV7-3; j_call: TRBJ2-7; clone_size: NA; d_call: TRBD1; cdr3_aa: CASRPGTGGLHEQYF; cdr3_nt: TGTGCCAGCAGACCCGGGACAGGGGGCCTCCACGAGCAGTACTTC
v_call: TRBV12-3/TRBV12-4; j_call: TRBJ1-4; clone_size: many; d_call: TRBD1; cdr3_aa: CASSQPGQGGQKLFF; cdr3_nt: TGTGCCAGCAGTCAACCGGGACAGGGGGGACAGAAACTGTTTTTT
v_call: TRBV19; j_call: TRBJ2-5; clone_size: few; d_call: TRBD1; cdr3_aa: CASSALTGQGRETQYF; cdr3_nt: TGTGCCAGTAGTGCCCTTACGGGACAGGGGAGGGAGACCCAGTACTTC
v_call: TRBV28; j_call: TRBJ1-1; clone_size: NA; d_call: TRBD1; cdr3_aa: CASRETGDIWAFF; cdr3_nt: TGTGCCAGCAGGGAAACAGGGGATATTTGGGCTTTCTTT
v_call: TRBV3-1; j_call: TRBJ1-1; clone_size: few; d_call: NA; cdr3_aa: CASSQSTDDLGAFF; cdr3_nt: TGTGCCAGCAGCCAATCAACAGACGACTTGGGGGCTTTCTTT
v_call: TRBV6-1; j_call: TRBJ2-5; clone_size: many; d_call: TRBD2; cdr3_aa: CAASGVLAGEYQETQYF; cdr3_nt: TGTGCCGCATCTGGGGTGCTAGCGGGGGAATACCAAGAGACCCAGTACTTC
v_call: TRBV7-6; j_call: TRBJ2-7; clone_size: NA; d_call: NA; cdr3_aa: CASSEGGGSYEQYF; cdr3_nt: TGTGCCAGCTCCGAGGGAGGAGGCTCCTACGAGCAGTACTTC
v_call: TRBV10-3; j_call: TRBJ2-7; clone_size: few; d_call: TRBD2; cdr3_aa: CAISPSGVFSEQYF; cdr3_nt: TGTGCCATCAGTCCTAGCGGGGTGTTTAGCGAGCAGTACTTC
v_call: TRBV7-2; j_call: TRBJ1-5; clone_size: few; d_call: TRBD1; cdr3_aa: CASSAADRNQPQHF; cdr3_nt: TGTGCCAGCAGCGCAGCGGACAGGAATCAGCCCCAGCATTTT
v_call: TRBV20-1; j_call: TRBJ1-2; clone_size: NA; d_call: TRBD1; cdr3_aa: CSARNSGQGLGYTF; cdr3_nt: TGCAGTGCTAGAAACAGCGGACAGGGACTTGGCTACACCTTC
v_call: TRBV12-3/TRBV12-4; j_call: TRBJ1-2; clone_size: many; d_call: TRBD1; cdr3_aa: CASSFLDRGLGYTF; cdr3_nt: TGTGCCAGCAGTTTTCTGGACAGGGGGCTTGGCTACACCTTC
v_call: TRBV6-5; j_call: TRBJ2-7; clone_size: NA; d_call: TRBD2; cdr3_aa: CASSYRTSGGWSEQYF; cdr3_nt: TGTGCCAGCAGTTACCGGACTAGCGGGGGGTGGAGCGAGCAGTACTTC
v_call: TRBV24-1; j_call: TRBJ2-7; clone_size: NA; d_call: NA; cdr3_aa: CATSITQGWEQYF; cdr3_nt: TGTGCCACCAGTATAACACAGGGCTGGGAGCAGTACTTC
v_call: TRBV30; j_call: TRBJ1-6; clone_size: few; d_call: NA; cdr3_aa: CACTDNSPLHF; cdr3_nt: TGTGCCTGCACTGATAATTCACCCCTCCACTTT
v_call: TRBV20-1; j_call: TRBJ1-1; clone_size: many; d_call: TRBD1; cdr3_aa: CSARVDRATEAFF; cdr3_nt: TGCAGTGCTAGAGTGGACAGGGCCACTGAAGCTTTCTTT
v_call: TRBV9; j_call: TRBJ1-3; clone_size: NA; d_call: NA; cdr3_aa: CASSPSYRQSSGNTIYF; cdr3_nt: TGTGCCAGCAGCCCTAGTTATAGACAGAGCTCTGGAAACACCATATATTTT
v_call: TRBV10-1; j_call: TRBJ1-2; clone_size: NA; d_call: TRBD1; cdr3_aa: CASILGGEELDGYTF; cdr3_nt: TGCGCCAGCATTTTAGGGGGCGAAGAACTCGATGGCTACACCTTC
v_call: TRBV12-3/TRBV12-4; j_call: TRBJ1-6; clone_size: NA; d_call: TRBD1; cdr3_aa: CASSLPRDSRDSPLHF; cdr3_nt: TGTGCCAGCAGTTTACCCAGGGACAGCCGCGATTCACCCCTCCACTTT
v_call: TRBV6-1; j_call: TRBJ1-4; clone_size: many; d_call: NA; cdr3_aa: CASRPANEKLFF; cdr3_nt: TGTGCCAGCAGGCCAGCTAATGAAAAACTGTTTTTT
v_call: TRBV7-6; j_call: TRBJ2-7; clone_size: few; d_call: TRBD1; cdr3_aa: CASSPRTGLDYEQYF; cdr3_nt: TGTGCCAGCAGCCCCCGGACAGGGCTGGACTACGAGCAGTACTTC
v_call: TRBV29-1; j_call: TRBJ1-3; clone_size: NA; d_call: NA; cdr3_aa: CSGSGTSGNTIYF; cdr3_nt: TGCAGCGGTTCCGGGACCTCTGGAAACACCATATATTTT
v_call: TRBV30; j_call: TRBJ1-5; clone_size: once; d_call: NA; cdr3_aa: CAWSVPGGHQPQHF; cdr3_nt: TGTGCCTGGAGTGTACCCGGGGGCCATCAGCCCCAGCATTTT
v_call: TRBV7-8; j_call: TRBJ1-5; clone_size: NA; d_call: NA; cdr3_aa: CASSLGRTAGNQPQHF; cdr3_nt: TGTGCCAGCAGCTTAGGGAGAACCGCCGGCAATCAGCCCCAGCATTTT
v_call: TRBV19; j_call: TRBJ1-4; clone_size: many; d_call: NA; cdr3_aa: CASKRLFSGATNEKLFF; cdr3_nt: TGTGCCAGTAAACGGCTCTTCTCGGGTGCAACTAATGAAAAACTGTTTTTT
v_call: TRBV25-1; j_call: TRBJ2-5; clone_size: few; d_call: NA; cdr3_aa: CASIGGDQETQYF; cdr3_nt: TGTGCCAGCATAGGGGGGGATCAAGAGACCCAGTACTTC
v_call: TRBV5-5; j_call: TRBJ1-6; clone_size: many; d_call: NA; cdr3_aa: CASTDRTGGWNSPLHF; cdr3_nt: TGTGCCAGCACCGACCGCACGGGGGGATGGAATTCACCCCTCCACTTT
v_call: TRBV15; j_call: TRBJ1-3; clone_size: NA; d_call: TRBD1; cdr3_aa: CATSSGDRAAGNTIYF; cdr3_nt: TGTGCCACCAGCAGTGGGGACAGGGCAGCTGGAAACACCATATATTTT